This T cell receptor (beta chain) was sequenced in a study of beta chain features in type 1 diabetes. The investigators reverse transcribed all of the isolated RNA, so they sequenced expressed TCRB transcripts. The method was immunoSEQ multiplex PCR; TCRdb's version includes in-frame clones alone and lacks a portion of them. The sample holds 150,000 to 200,000 clones, 10% to 15% seen once. Germline-derived CDR1 and CDR2 are MDHEN and SYDVKM. With 5 bases clipped from V and 8 bases from J, the junction kept 9 bases outside the gene matches. CDR3 size: 14 residues. The source is a woman younger than 35 in good health. Sequencing input: central memory CD4+ T cells from blood. V gene TRBV28 combines with J gene TRBJ2-4, with 7 bases fitting TRBD1. The DNA for the CDR3 is TGTGCCAGCAGTCCTCGACAGGGTACCCACATTCAGTACTTC. Translating gives CASSPRQGTHIQYF.